These T cell receptor beta chains were read from a single sample in a study of identical twins. TCRdb processed the 5' RACE reads anew with MiXCR; each CDR3 protein has one entry. The table has about 1.7 million distinct CDR3 sequences, around 29% seen once; the top ten hold around 0.25%. The specimen sequenced was cord blood. The receptors originated from a newborn girl in good health. Both conserved end residues are part of each CDR3. The D gene is left open where the match is weak. Size is stated for part of the rows, as once, few or many counts, or as a class when the clone is expanded.

j_call v_call d_call cdr3_length clone_size cdr3_aa cdr3_nt
TRBJ1-1 TRBV12-3/TRBV12-4 NA 12 few CASSLDGPEAFF TGTGCCAGCAGTTTAGACGGGCCTGAAGCTTTCTTT
TRBJ1-1 TRBV20-1 NA 14 few CSANVRGVHTEAFF TGCAGTGCTAATGTTCGGGGGGTACACACTGAAGCTTTCTTT
TRBJ1-2 TRBV29-1 TRBD1 15 few CSALRTGRGPDGYTF TGCAGCGCCCTAAGGACAGGCAGGGGGCCCGATGGCTACACCTTC
TRBJ2-1 TRBV20-1 TRBD2 15 NA CSARPTSGGAGEQFF TGCAGTGCTAGACCAACTAGCGGGGGGGCCGGTGAGCAGTTCTTC
TRBJ2-7 TRBV27 TRBD1 14 few CASSSTGKAYEQYF TGTGCCAGCAGTTCGACAGGGAAGGCCTACGAGCAGTACTTC
TRBJ1-2 TRBV5-1 NA 15 NA CASSLDPQSYYGYTF TGCGCCAGCAGCTTGGATCCACAGAGCTACTATGGCTACACCTTC
TRBJ2-5 TRBV12-3/TRBV12-4 NA 15 few CASSPQLGRGNEQYF TGTGCCAGCAGCCCCCAGCTAGGGAGAGGAAATGAGCAGTACTTC
TRBJ1-1 TRBV10-3 TRBD1 13 few CAISPDRGGEAFF TGTGCCATCAGCCCTGACAGGGGAGGAGAAGCTTTCTTT
TRBJ2-7 TRBV10-3 TRBD1 14 few CAISERTGYYEQYF TGTGCCATCAGTGAGCGGACAGGGTACTACGAGCAGTACTTC
TRBJ1-2 TRBV12-3/TRBV12-4 NA 14 few CASSRGAVDYGYTF TGTGCCAGCAGTCGGGGGGCTGTCGACTATGGCTACACCTTC
TRBJ2-7 TRBV30 NA 14 NA CAWANSGHTYEQYF TGTGCCTGGGCAAACTCCGGACACACCTACGAGCAGTACTTC
TRBJ2-1 TRBV6-6 NA 16 NA CASSYSGRGSDNEQFF TGTGCCAGCAGTTACTCAGGGAGGGGGTCCGACAATGAGCAGTTCTTC
TRBJ2-2 TRBV12-3/TRBV12-4 TRBD2 14 NA CASSASGRTGELFF TGTGCCAGCAGTGCTAGCGGGAGGACCGGGGAGCTGTTTTTT
TRBJ2-4 TRBV28 TRBD2 13 NA CASASGPHYEQHF TGTGCCAGCGCTAGCGGGCCCCACTACGAGCAGCACTTC
TRBJ2-5 TRBV9 TRBD2 16 NA CASSVGASGGQETQYF TGTGCCAGCAGCGTAGGAGCTAGCGGGGGCCAAGAGACCCAGTACTTC
TRBJ2-1 TRBV2 NA 11 few CASSVLGPKFF TGTGCCAGCAGTGTTCTCGGCCCTAAGTTCTTC
TRBJ2-1 TRBV27 TRBD2 15 few CATRGRGTIYNEQFF TGTGCCACCCGAGGACGAGGGACTATTTACAATGAGCAGTTCTTC
TRBJ2-7 TRBV29-1 TRBD2 14 many CSVGRLAGLYEQYF TGCAGCGTTGGGAGACTAGCGGGGCTCTACGAGCAGTACTTC
TRBJ2-4 TRBV15 TRBD2 15 few CATSRRAGGQSIQYF TGTGCCACCAGCAGAAGAGCGGGAGGGCAAAGCATTCAGTACTTC
TRBJ2-3 TRBV28 TRBD2 18 NA CASSLMPGLAGRRDTQYF TGTGCCAGCAGTTTGATGCCAGGACTAGCGGGAAGGCGAGATACGCAGTATTTT
TRBJ2-4 TRBV10-3 TRBD2 15 NA CAISGREGPNNEQYF TGTGCCATCAGTGGGCGGGAGGGCCCCAACAATGAGCAGTACTTC
TRBJ2-1 TRBV7-9 NA 15 NA CASSARAILYNEQFF TGTGCCAGCAGCGCCAGGGCGATCCTATACAATGAGCAGTTCTTC
TRBJ2-7 TRBV20-1 NA 13 few CSAQKGGTYEQYF TGCAGTGCTCAGAAGGGGGGGACCTACGAGCAGTACTTC
TRBJ2-3 TRBV24-1 TRBD1 16 few CATSALGTGGRDTQYF TGTGCCACCAGTGCCCTCGGGACAGGGGGCAGGGATACGCAGTATTTT
TRBJ2-1 TRBV4-2 NA 13 few CASSQGRNVEQFF TGTGCCAGCAGCCAAGGACGGAACGTCGAGCAGTTCTTC
TRBJ2-3 TRBV4-2 TRBD2 17 few CASSQVGTGGVGDTQYF TGTGCCAGCAGCCAAGTGGGGACGGGGGGAGTCGGAGATACGCAGTATTTT
TRBJ1-5 TRBV20-1 NA 11 NA CSASRTEPQHF TGCAGTGCTAGTCGGACAGAGCCCCAGCATTTT
TRBJ2-5 TRBV6-1 TRBD1 13 few CASSEQGAQTQYF TGTGCCAGCAGTGAACAGGGGGCTCAGACCCAGTACTTC
TRBJ2-2 TRBV12-3/TRBV12-4 TRBD1 17 few CASSPPGQGSFTGELFF TGTGCCAGCAGTCCCCCGGGACAGGGGTCTTTTACCGGGGAGCTGTTTTTT
TRBJ1-5 TRBV24-1 NA 15 NA CATSDDGGENQPQHF TGTGCCACCAGTGATGATGGGGGAGAGAATCAGCCCCAGCATTTT
TRBJ2-4 TRBV27 NA 17 NA CASSLFMDILAKNIRYF TGTGCCAGCAGTTTATTTATGGACATTCTAGCCAAAAACATTCGGTACTTC
TRBJ1-6 TRBV27 TRBD1 16 few CASSLLWRTGGSPLHF TGTGCCAGCAGTTTATTATGGAGGACAGGGGGCTCACCCCTCCACTTT
TRBJ2-7 TRBV24-1 TRBD1 16 NA CATSDFRGQPSYEQYF TGTGCCACCAGTGATTTCCGGGGACAGCCCTCCTACGAGCAGTACTTC
TRBJ2-5 TRBV7-9 NA 15 few CASSLEVTRIETQYF TGTGCCAGCAGCTTAGAGGTCACAAGGATAGAGACCCAGTACTTC
TRBJ2-1 TRBV5-1 TRBD2 15 NA CASSRTSGSMNEQFF TGCGCCAGCAGCCGGACTAGCGGGAGTATGAATGAGCAGTTCTTC
TRBJ2-3 TRBV6-2/TRBV6-3 TRBD2 17 NA CASSYLGLAGATDTQYF TGTGCCAGCAGTTACTTGGGACTAGCGGGGGCGACAGATACGCAGTATTTT
TRBJ2-5 TRBV12-3/TRBV12-4 NA 14 NA CASSDELVLNEQYF TGTGCCAGCAGTGACGAACTAGTTTTGAATGAGCAGTACTTC
TRBJ2-1 TRBV29-1 TRBD2 17 few CSVEDQIRLAGVNEQFF TGCAGCGTTGAAGACCAAATTCGACTAGCGGGAGTGAATGAGCAGTTCTTC
TRBJ2-7 TRBV7-2 NA 17 NA CASSLGTNMAASYEQYF TGTGCCAGCAGCTTAGGCACTAACATGGCAGCCTCCTACGAGCAGTACTTC
TRBJ2-1 TRBV7-2 NA 16 NA CASSLAGSGRGNEQFF TGTGCCAGCAGCTTAGCGGGATCGGGTAGGGGCAATGAGCAGTTCTTC
TRBJ1-2 TRBV2 NA 13 NA CASSEKQNYGYTF TGTGCCAGCAGTGAAAAACAGAACTATGGCTACACCTTC
TRBJ2-4 TRBV20-1 NA 13 NA CSARGWTLNIQYF TGCAGTGCTAGAGGTTGGACCCTAAACATTCAGTACTTC
TRBJ1-1 TRBV4-2 TRBD1 16 few CASSQDWGRGGTEAFF TGTGCCAGCAGCCAAGATTGGGGCAGGGGGGGGACTGAAGCTTTCTTT
TRBJ2-3 TRBV4-1 NA 12 NA CASSQDWGAQYF TGCGCCAGCAGCCAAGACTGGGGGGCGCAGTATTTT
TRBJ2-3 TRBV6-1 TRBD2 18 NA CASRTYNGLAGRADTQYF TGTGCCAGCAGGACTTATAATGGACTAGCGGGGCGGGCCGATACGCAGTATTTT
TRBJ2-5 TRBV2 NA 14 NA CASSEAGGYNEQYF TGTGCCAGCAGTGAAGCGGGGGGATACAATGAGCAGTACTTC
TRBJ2-7 TRBV21-1 NA 14 few CASSKAGRHNEQYF TGTGCCAGCAGCAAAGCGGGAAGACACAATGAGCAGTACTTC
TRBJ2-1 TRBV19 TRBD2 17 NA CASSIPEPGLGLNEQFF TGTGCCAGTAGTATACCTGAACCGGGACTAGGCCTCAATGAGCAGTTCTTC
TRBJ2-3 TRBV5-1 NA 14 many CASSLGQETDTQYF TGCGCCAGCAGCTTGGGACAGGAAACAGATACGCAGTATTTT
TRBJ1-5 TRBV12-3/TRBV12-4 NA 15 NA CASTLGQGPSRPQHF TGTGCCAGCACCTTAGGGCAGGGCCCTTCAAGGCCCCAGCATTTT
TRBJ2-5 TRBV9 NA 16 NA CASSVSHKKAKETQYF TGTGCCAGCAGCGTAAGCCACAAGAAAGCCAAAGAGACCCAGTACTTC
TRBJ1-1 TRBV3-1 TRBD1 15 NA CASSFSGQGGTEAFF TGTGCCAGCAGTTTTTCTGGACAGGGCGGGACTGAAGCTTTCTTT
TRBJ2-2 TRBV29-1 NA 14 few CSVQTGRLTGELFF TGCAGCGTTCAAACCGGACGTCTCACCGGGGAGCTGTTTTTT
TRBJ1-4 TRBV6-1 NA 15 few CASSELGGANEKLFF TGTGCCAGCAGTGAACTAGGTGGGGCTAATGAAAAACTGTTTTTT
TRBJ2-5 TRBV12-5 NA 15 many CASGPGVGVKETQYF TGTGCTAGCGGTCCGGGAGTAGGGGTTAAAGAGACCCAGTACTTC
TRBJ2-3 TRBV5-1 NA 15 many CASSPAGGSTDTQYF TGCGCCAGCAGTCCCGCGGGCGGTAGCACAGATACGCAGTATTTT
TRBJ2-2 TRBV27 NA 16 NA CASSLNRVPSIGELFF TGTGCCAGCAGTTTGAACCGGGTTCCCTCCATCGGGGAGCTGTTTTTT
TRBJ2-7 TRBV2 NA 17 NA CASSAPSDREGYNEQYF TGTGCCAGCAGTGCCCCGTCCGACAGGGAGGGTTACAATGAGCAGTACTTC
TRBJ2-3 TRBV20-1 TRBD2 18 NA CSAIQSRLAGGLFYTQYF TGCAGTGCTATACAGTCAAGACTAGCGGGGGGGCTTTTCTATACGCAGTATTTT
TRBJ1-5 TRBV6-1 NA 14 few CASSEGGPDQPQHF TGTGCCAGCAGTGAAGGGGGCCCCGATCAGCCCCAGCATTTT